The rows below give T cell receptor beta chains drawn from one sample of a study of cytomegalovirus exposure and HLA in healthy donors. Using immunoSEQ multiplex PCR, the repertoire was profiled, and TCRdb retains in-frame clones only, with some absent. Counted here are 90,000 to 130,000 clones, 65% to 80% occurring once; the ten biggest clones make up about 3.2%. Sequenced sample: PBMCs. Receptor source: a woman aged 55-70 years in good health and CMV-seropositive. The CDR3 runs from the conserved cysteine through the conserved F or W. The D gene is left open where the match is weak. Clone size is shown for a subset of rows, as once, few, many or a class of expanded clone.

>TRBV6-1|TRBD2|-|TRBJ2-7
CASSKGLATYEQYF
TGTGCCAGCAGCAAGGGACTAGCTACCTACGAGCAGTACTTC
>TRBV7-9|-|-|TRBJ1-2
CASSLVLGVHGYTF
TGTGCCAGCAGCTTAGTTCTAGGGGTTCATGGCTACACCTTC
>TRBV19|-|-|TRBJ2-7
CASSGRGAYEQYF
TGTGCCAGTTCGGGCAGGGGAGCCTACGAGCAGTACTTC
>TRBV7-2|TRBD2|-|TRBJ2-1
CASSLSWLAGSYNEQFF
TGTGCCAGCAGCTTAAGTTGGCTAGCGGGGTCCTACAATGAGCAGTTCTTC
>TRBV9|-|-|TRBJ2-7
CASSVDTSYEQYF
TGTGCCAGCAGCGTAGACACCTCCTACGAGCAGTACTTC
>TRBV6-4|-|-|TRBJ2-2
CASSDEDSAGELFF
TGTGCCAGCAGTGACGAGGATTCGGCCGGGGAGCTGTTTTTT
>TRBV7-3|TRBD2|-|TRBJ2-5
CASSLLLAGFETQYF
TGTGCCAGCAGCTTACTACTAGCGGGATTTGAGACCCAGTACTTC
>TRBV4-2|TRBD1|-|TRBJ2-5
CASSQEFGTEGAQYF
TGTGCCAGCAGCCAAGAGTTCGGGACAGAGGGAGCCCAGTACTTC
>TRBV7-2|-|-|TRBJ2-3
CASRGGTFTDTQCF
TGTGCCAGCAGGGGTGGTACCTTCACAGATACGCAGTGTTTT
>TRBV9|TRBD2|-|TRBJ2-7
CASSPRTSGSSPYYEQYF
TGTGCCAGCAGCCCCAGGACTAGCGGGAGCTCCCCCTACTACGAGCAGTACTTC
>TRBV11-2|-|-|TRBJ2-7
CASSLVVGARAYEQYF
TGTGCCAGCAGCTTAGTAGTGGGAGCTAGGGCCTACGAGCAGTACTTC
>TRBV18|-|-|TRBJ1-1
CASSPPNTEAFF
TGTGCCAGCTCCCCTCCGAACACTGAAGCTTTCTTT
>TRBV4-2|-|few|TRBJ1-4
CASSQVVEGVGTNEKLFF
TGTGCCAGCAGCCAAGTAGTTGAAGGGGTCGGAACTAATGAAAAACTGTTTTTT
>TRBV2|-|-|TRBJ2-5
CASSDNSQETQYF
TGTGCCAGCAGTGATAACAGCCAAGAGACCCAGTACTTC
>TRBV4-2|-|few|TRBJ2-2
CASSQEGGTGELFF
TGTGCCAGCAGCCAAGAAGGAGGAACCGGGGAGCTGTTTTTT
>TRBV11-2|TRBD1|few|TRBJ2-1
CASSSDGTGGLSDEQFF
TGTGCCAGCAGCTCCGACGGGACAGGGGGCCTGAGCGATGAGCAGTTCTTC
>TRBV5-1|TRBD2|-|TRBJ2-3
CASSPGLAESTDTQYF
TGCGCCAGCAGCCCAGGACTAGCGGAAAGCACAGATACGCAGTATTTT
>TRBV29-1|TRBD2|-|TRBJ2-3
CSVDSLAERDTQYF
TGCAGCGTTGACAGTCTAGCGGAAAGAGATACGCAGTATTTT
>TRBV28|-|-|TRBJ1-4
CASTQRVGKLFF
TGTGCCAGCACCCAACGGGTGGGAAAACTGTTTTTT
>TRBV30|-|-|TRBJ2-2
CASPDRSANTGELFF
TGTGCCTCCCCGGATCGCAGCGCGAACACCGGGGAGCTGTTTTTT
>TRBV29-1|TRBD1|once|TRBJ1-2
CSVGERGQGYTF
TGCAGCGTCGGTGAGAGGGGGCAGGGCTACACCTTC
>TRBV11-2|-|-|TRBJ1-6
CASSRRDNNSPLHF
TGTGCCAGCAGCAGAAGGGACAATAATTCACCCCTCCACTTT
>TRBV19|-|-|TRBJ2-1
CASRRAREQFF
TGTGCCAGTAGGAGGGCCCGCGAGCAGTTCTTC
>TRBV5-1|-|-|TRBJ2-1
CASSLVAGSYNEQFF
TGCGCCAGCAGCTTAGTAGCTGGTTCCTACAATGAGCAGTTCTTC
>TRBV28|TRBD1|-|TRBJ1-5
CASSPGQVRNQPQHF
TGTGCCAGCAGTCCGGGACAGGTACGCAATCAGCCCCAGCATTTT
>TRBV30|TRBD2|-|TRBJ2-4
CAGRLAGSKNIQYF
TGTGCCGGGAGACTAGCGGGATCCAAAAACATTCAGTACTTC
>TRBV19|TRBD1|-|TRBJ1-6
CASSYRGPLESPLHF
TGTGCCAGTAGTTACAGGGGGCCGTTGGAGTCACCCCTCCACTTT
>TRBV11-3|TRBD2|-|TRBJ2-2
CASSEVAGGTGELFF
TGTGCCAGCAGCGAAGTAGCGGGAGGGACCGGGGAGCTGTTTTTT
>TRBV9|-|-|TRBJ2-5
CASSFSGITEETQYF
TGTGCCAGCAGCTTCTCAGGGATCACTGAAGAGACCCAGTACTTC
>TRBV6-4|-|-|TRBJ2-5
CASSDYRGTQYF
TGTGCCAGCAGTGACTACCGGGGGACCCAGTACTTC
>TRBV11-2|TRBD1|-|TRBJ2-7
CASSFETGGWEQYF
TGTGCCAGCAGCTTTGAGACAGGGGGCTGGGAGCAGTACTTC
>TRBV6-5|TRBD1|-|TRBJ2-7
CASTRGTGSSYEQYF
TGTGCCAGCACTCGCGGGACAGGGAGCTCCTACGAGCAGTACTTC
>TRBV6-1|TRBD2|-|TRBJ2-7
CASSGRLASYEQYF
TGTGCCAGCAGTGGTAGACTAGCGTCCTACGAGCAGTACTTC
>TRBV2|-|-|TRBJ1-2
CASSDLQEAGYTF
TGTGCCAGCAGTGATCTACAGGAAGCTGGCTACACCTTC
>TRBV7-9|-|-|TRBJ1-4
CASSLGAGTKNEKLFF
TGTGCCAGCAGCTTAGGGGCCGGGACAAAAAATGAAAAACTGTTTTTT
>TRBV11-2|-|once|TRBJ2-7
CASSASMQPRKTYEQYF
TGTGCCAGCAGCGCATCGATGCAACCCAGGAAAACCTACGAGCAGTACTTC
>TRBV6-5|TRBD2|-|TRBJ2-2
CASSFRSGGTGELFF
TGTGCCAGCAGTTTTCGGTCGGGGGGTACCGGGGAGCTGTTTTTT
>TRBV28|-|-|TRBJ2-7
CASRVWGQEYF
TGTGCCAGCAGGGTGTGGGGGCAAGAGTACTTC
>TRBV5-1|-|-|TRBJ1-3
CASRTGIGGNTIYF
TGCGCCAGCCGGACGGGGATCGGTGGAAACACCATATATTTT
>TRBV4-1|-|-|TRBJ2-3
CASSQESYNTDTQYF
TGCGCCAGCAGCCAAGAATCATACAACACAGATACGCAGTATTTT
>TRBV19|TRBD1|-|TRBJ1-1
CASSFRTGRIRNTEAFF
TGTGCCAGTAGTTTCCGGACAGGGAGGATTCGAAACACTGAAGCTTTCTTT